The clone carrying this T cell receptor beta chain was found many times. These data originate in a study of blood T cell repertoires in COVID-19. Overall study: Both acute and convalescent COVID-19 samples were obtained from the United States, Italy and Spain. Sample material is recorded as cDNA or gDNA derived from T cells, B-cell-depleted T cells, or PBMCs.

The table came from immunoSEQ multiplex PCR; TCRdb's copy has only in-frame clones and leaves some out. The data hold tens of thousands of clones, with 79% observed a single time. Trimming took off 0 bases at V and 7 bases at J, with 16 bases between the two ends. The CDR3 covers 15 residues. The V gene's germline CDR1 is SGHAT and CDR2 FQNNGV. The rearrangement uses TRBV11-2 and TRBJ2-7; D remains unclear. Sequencing used peripheral blood. The sequence derives from a human donor in a cohort sampled during active COVID-19. The CDR3 nucleotides are TGTGCCAGCAGCTTAGATCATCCTCCAGTCAGGGAGCAGTACTTC. Translation gives CASSLDHPPVREQYF.